The next 14 T cell receptor beta chains were all read from a single sample in a study of CD8+ T cells in alopecia areata. Treatment defined: oral pan-JAK inhibitor, 5-10 mg twice daily. It was cDNA, reverse transcribed from extracted RNA, that served as the sequencing template. Method: immunoSEQ multiplex PCR; TCRdb's copy keeps in-frame clones and lacks some. The sample includes about 200,000 clones, about 60% of them seen just once. Source: CD4+ T cells sorted from blood, taken at week 4, from a patient treated with tofacitinib. All receptors derive from a human donor with alopecia areata.

The gene calls are TRBV4-1 and TRBJ1-1; 7 bases align to TRBD1. J lost 6 bases, V lost 7 bases, and 8 bases had no gene match. The germline V gene encodes CDR1 MGHRA and CDR2 YSYEKL. CDR3 length equals 13 residues. The DNA for the CDR3 is TGCGCCAGCACCCCGACAGGGAAAGCTGAAGCTTTCTTT. Translating it yields CASTPTGKAEAFF.

This clone was counted a few times. Different DNA sequences within this sample yield the same CDR3. The chain joins TRBV28 to TRBJ1-2; D is ambiguous. The CDR3 spans 12 residues. Trimming pared 3 bases from V and 4 bases from J, leaving 6 bases between. Germline-derived CDR1 and CDR2 are MDHEN and SYDVKM. The chain's CDR3 is CASSLSTYGYTF. CDR3 sequence (DNA): TGTGCCAGCAGTTTGAGTACCTATGGCTACACCTTC.

The chain employs TRBV6-5 and TRBJ1-2; no clear D gene. Germline V gene sequence: CDR1 MNHEY, CDR2 SVGAGI. The CDR3 sequence is 14 residues long. V lost 0 bases to trimming and J lost 4 bases, with 9 bases between them. The CDR3 coding sequence is TGTGCCAGCAGTTACTCGAGTCAGAGCTATGGCTACACCTTC. The encoded protein is CASSYSSQSYGYTF.

The chain's CDR3 is CASSRGPLNTGELFF. For the CDR3, the DNA is TGTGCCAGCAGCCGCGGACCCCTGAACACCGGGGAGCTGTTTTTT. The gene calls are TRBV6-1 and TRBJ2-2; D uncertain. The CDR3 contains 15 residues. Germline assignment: CDR1 MNHNS and CDR2 SASEGT. Trimming took off 6 bases at V and 1 base at J, with 12 bases between the two ends.

The chain combines TRBV30 with TRBJ2-7; a possible D gene is TRBD1 (6 bases). Trimming left V 8 bases short and J 0 bases short, with 14 bases between. The CDR3 extends over 13 amino acids. Germline CDR1 and CDR2: GTSNPN and SVGIG (reference sequence). The CDR3 DNA is TGTGCCGCGGACAGTACCAACTCCTACGAGCAGTACTTC. This translates into CAADSTNSYEQYF.

This chain links TRBV7-8 with TRBJ1-2; TRBD1 agrees at 9 bases. In germline, CDR1 is SGHVS, CDR2 FQNEAQ. J was trimmed by 4 bases and V by 5 bases; bases with no gene match: 5. This CDR3 is 14 amino acids long. The CDR3 bases are TGTGCCAGCAGCGAACAGGGGGCGGGCTATGGCTACACCTTC. Amino acids: CASSEQGAGYGYTF.

The chain is built from TRBV7-9 and TRBJ2-3; D remains ambiguous. V lost 2 bases and J lost 3, with 3 bases in between. The CDR3 is made up of 12 amino acids. Germline V CDR1 and CDR2: SEHNR, FQNEAQ (reference sequence). The CDR3 DNA sequence: TGTGCCAGCAGCTTATTTACAGATACGCAGTATTTT. Residues: CASSLFTDTQYF.

V is TRBV30 and J is TRBJ1-1; TRBD1 is a possible D gene (5 bases). Between the trimmed V and J ends, which lost 5 bases and 5 bases, there was a span of 9 bases. Germline CDR1 reads GTSNPN; CDR2 reads SVGIG (reference sequence). The CDR3 has 11 amino acids. The CDR3 DNA sequence: TGTGCCTGGCGTGGGGGGACTGAAGCTTTCTTT. It translates to CAWRGGTEAFF. Variable domain in full (rest from reference TRBV30 and TRBJ1-1): SQTIHQWPATLVQPVGSPLSLECTVEGTSNPNLYWYRQAAGRGLQLLFYSVGIGQISSEVPQNLSASRPQDRQFILSSKKLLLSDSGFYLCAWRGGTEAFFGQGTRLTVV.

This clone was recorded a few times. The chain uses TRBV2 and TRBJ2-2; the D is unclear. The CDR3 loop spans 11 amino acids. The germline gives CDR1 SNHLY, CDR2 FYNNEI. V gave up 5 bases and J gave up 6 bases, with 4 bases separating them. CDR3 amino acids: CASSYAGELFF. The CDR3 DNA reads TGTGCCAGCAGTTACGCCGGGGAGCTGTTTTTT. Drawing the rest from reference TRBV2 and TRBJ2-2, the complete variable domain is EPEVTQTPSHQVTQMGQEVILRCVPISNHLYFYWYRQILGQKVEFLVSFYNNEISEKSEIFDDQFSVERPDGSNFTLKIRSTKLEDSAMYFCASSYAGELFFGEGSRLTVL.

V gene TRBV5-4 combines with J gene TRBJ1-2; 10 bases agree with TRBD1. The germline V gene encodes CDR1 SGHNT and CDR2 YYREEE (reference sequence). The V segment lost 4 bases and the J segment 2 bases; nucleotides outside the gene matches: 2. CDR3 size: 14 residues. In nucleotides, the CDR3 is TGTGCCAGCAGCCCGGACAGGGGGAACTATGGCTACACCTTC. As protein: CASSPDRGNYGYTF.

Concerning this clone: This could be a read error, since a much larger clone is one nucleotide away. The chain has TRBV7-2 and TRBJ2-5; D is ambiguous. The CDR3 has 10 amino acids. Germline values: CDR1 SGHTA, CDR2 FQGNSA. The V end lost 6 bases, the J end lost 2 bases, and 1 base lay between the germline ends. The CDR3 reads CASRQETQYF. The CDR3 DNA reads as TGTGCCAGCAGGCAAGAGACCCAGTACTTC.

About this clone: A read error may be the cause here, since a much bigger clone is one base away. This chain connects TRBV25-1 to TRBJ1-2; D gene unclear. The CDR3 covers 12 residues. Germline V lookup: CDR1 MGHDK, CDR2 SYGVNS. V dropped 8 bases and J dropped 0 bases, with 7 bases sitting between them. The CDR3 here is CASRGANYGYTF. CDR3 coding DNA: TGTGCCAGCCGGGGAGCTAACTATGGCTACACCTTC.

V usage is TRBV7-8 and J usage is TRBJ1-1; tentative D call: TRBD1 (6 bases). This CDR3 is 14 amino acids long. From germline, CDR1 is SGHVS and CDR2 FQNEAQ. V lost 2 bases and J 4 bases, leaving 11 bases between the germline ends. The DNA of the CDR3 is TGTGCCAGCAGCTTATACAGGGAGGGCACTGAAGCTTTCTTT. Amino acids: CASSLYREGTEAFF. Looking up the rest from reference TRBV7-8 and TRBJ1-1 gives the full variable domain: GAGVSQSPRYKVAKRGQDVALRCDPISGHVSLFWYQQALGQGPEFLTYFQNEAQLDKSGLPSDRFFAERPEGSVSTLKIQRTQQEDSAVYLCASSLYREGTEAFFGQGTRLTVV.

This clone was found a few times. The gene calls are TRBV7-9 and TRBJ2-1; possible D gene TRBD1, 5 bases. The CDR3 extends over 17 amino acids. The germline gives CDR1 SEHNR, CDR2 FQNEAQ (reference sequence). V lost 5 bases and J 0 bases, leaving 17 bases between the germline ends. The CDR3 spells CASSLLHGHSSYNEQFF. CDR3 coding DNA: TGTGCCAGCAGCCTTTTACACGGACACAGCTCCTACAATGAGCAGTTCTTC.